This T cell receptor beta chain was captured in a study of cytomegalovirus exposure and HLA in healthy donors. General observations from the study: Several top significant clusters appeared, in a later analysis, to be linked to common viral pathogens. Analyzed later, most CMV-associated TCR beta chains appeared HLA-restricted.

Primers included in the PCR were 60 Vbeta and 13 Jbeta primers. In the original processing: Around 11 million shared chains were among some 75 million unique TCR beta chains counted in a later analysis. TCRdb's copy holds only in-frame clones and misses some; the assay was immunoSEQ multiplex PCR. D and trimming come from the DNA, and the V and J calls and clone size come from that table. The repertoire holds 100,000 to 150,000 clones, with around 70% as singletons. Donors sampled were nominally healthy, though unrecorded immune exposures were likely. CDR3 length: 16 residues. Comment on this clone: The target antigen is unknown.

Specimen: PBMCs. The clonotype was recovered from a human donor in good health. The V gene is TRBV7-5, the J gene TRBJ2-3; no DNA check was done on the table's D call, TRBD2. TRBV7-5 is given as a pseudogene. CDR3 bases: TGTGTCAGAAGCTTAGCGCACGGGACTAACACAGATACGCAGTATTTT. Protein: CVRSLAHGTNTDTQYF.